A selection of T cell receptor beta chains follows, all from one sample in a study of blood T cell repertoires in COVID-19. Assay used: immunoSEQ multiplex PCR; TCRdb lists only in-frame clones, some missing. This table has around 470,000 clones, 80% to 95% appearing once. The sample comprised PBMCs or T cells enriched from blood (not recorded which). The origin of the receptors is a man between 18 and 29 years old who had recovered from COVID-19. The CDR3 runs from the conserved cysteine through the conserved F or W. A D gene is named only where the DNA matches it firmly. For some rows the clone size is stated as once, few or many, or as a class when expanded; others skip it.

V gene: TRBV10-1; J gene: TRBJ2-1; D gene: TRBD1; clone size: -; CDR3 DNA: TGCGCCAGCAGTGAGTCCTTAGGACAGGGCTTCAATGAGCAGTTCTTC; CDR3 protein: CASSESLGQGFNEQFF
V gene: TRBV7-3; J gene: TRBJ2-1; D gene: TRBD1; clone size: -; CDR3 DNA: TGTGCCAGCAGCCGTAACAAGGGGGCACGGGAGCAGTTCTTC; CDR3 protein: CASSRNKGAREQFF
V gene: TRBV7-9; J gene: TRBJ2-2; D gene: -; clone size: -; CDR3 DNA: TGTGCCAGCAGCTTAGAGCGCGGGTTGTCTGAGGAGCTGTTTTTT; CDR3 protein: CASSLERGLSEELFF
V gene: TRBV18; J gene: TRBJ2-7; D gene: TRBD2; clone size: -; CDR3 DNA: TGTGCCAGCTCACTGCCGGGACTAGGGCCCTCCTACGAGCAGTACTTC; CDR3 protein: CASSLPGLGPSYEQYF
V gene: TRBV28; J gene: TRBJ2-2; D gene: -; clone size: -; CDR3 DNA: TGTGCCAGCAGTTTAACAGGGCTCGGCACCGGGGAGCTGTTTTTT; CDR3 protein: CASSLTGLGTGELFF
V gene: TRBV28; J gene: TRBJ2-5; D gene: TRBD2; clone size: -; CDR3 DNA: TGTGCCAGCAGTTTTTCCGGCGGGAGCCAAGAGACCCAGTACTTC; CDR3 protein: CASSFSGGSQETQYF
V gene: TRBV10-2; J gene: TRBJ2-1; D gene: TRBD2; clone size: -; CDR3 DNA: TGCGCCAGCAGGGACGGGGGGACGTGGGATGAGCAGTTCTTC; CDR3 protein: CASRDGGTWDEQFF
V gene: TRBV3-1/TRBV3-2; J gene: TRBJ2-1; D gene: TRBD2; clone size: -; CDR3 DNA: TGTGCCAGCAGCCGTCTTGGCGGGAGGGTTGAGCAGTTCTTC; CDR3 protein: CASSRLGGRVEQFF
V gene: TRBV12-5; J gene: TRBJ1-5; D gene: TRBD1; clone size: -; CDR3 DNA: TGTGCTAGTGGTTTGGGGCTTAAAACCGGGACAGGGAATCAGCCCCAGCATTTT; CDR3 protein: CASGLGLKTGTGNQPQHF
V gene: TRBV28; J gene: TRBJ1-4; D gene: TRBD1; clone size: -; CDR3 DNA: TGTGCCAGCAGTTTCCTCTCAGACAGGGGTGAAAAACTGTTTTTT; CDR3 protein: CASSFLSDRGEKLFF
V gene: TRBV2; J gene: TRBJ1-1; D gene: -; clone size: few; CDR3 DNA: TGTGCCAGCAGAATGCAGCGAGCTTTCTTT; CDR3 protein: CASRMQRAFF
V gene: TRBV5-1; J gene: TRBJ1-1; D gene: -; clone size: once; CDR3 DNA: TGCGCCAGCAGCGGGGGGTACAACACTGAAGCTTTCTTT; CDR3 protein: CASSGGYNTEAFF
V gene: TRBV11-2; J gene: TRBJ1-2; D gene: TRBD1; clone size: few; CDR3 DNA: TGTGCCAGCAGCTACGGGACAGGGGACTATGGCTACACCTTC; CDR3 protein: CASSYGTGDYGYTF
V gene: TRBV19; J gene: TRBJ1-5; D gene: -; clone size: -; CDR3 DNA: TGTGCCAGTAGTATAGACGGGGATCAGCCCCAGCATTTT; CDR3 protein: CASSIDGDQPQHF
V gene: TRBV11-1; J gene: TRBJ2-1; D gene: -; clone size: few; CDR3 DNA: TGTGCCAGCAGTTCCTTCGGGAACAAAAATGAGCAGTTCTTC; CDR3 protein: CASSSFGNKNEQFF
V gene: TRBV19; J gene: TRBJ1-1; D gene: -; clone size: -; CDR3 DNA: TGTGCCAGTAGTATAGGAGGAATGAACACTGAAGCTTTCTTT; CDR3 protein: CASSIGGMNTEAFF
V gene: TRBV19; J gene: TRBJ1-5; D gene: -; clone size: -; CDR3 DNA: TGTGCCAGTAGTTCCGGGTACCAGCCCCAGCATTTT; CDR3 protein: CASSSGYQPQHF
V gene: TRBV13; J gene: TRBJ1-1; D gene: -; clone size: -; CDR3 DNA: TGTGCCAGCAGTACCGGGTCCCCTATGAACACTGAAGCTTTCTTT; CDR3 protein: CASSTGSPMNTEAFF
V gene: TRBV5-4; J gene: TRBJ2-5; D gene: -; clone size: -; CDR3 DNA: TGTGCCAGCAGCTTGGTGGCGGGGCCGGGAGAGACCCAGTACTTC; CDR3 protein: CASSLVAGPGETQYF
V gene: TRBV10-3; J gene: TRBJ1-2; D gene: -; clone size: -; CDR3 DNA: TGTGCCATCAGTGTGGTAGGGGATGGCTACACCTTC; CDR3 protein: CAISVVGDGYTF
V gene: TRBV12-3/TRBV12-4; J gene: TRBJ1-3; D gene: -; clone size: -; CDR3 DNA: TGTGCCAGCAGCCAAGCCCGTAACACCATATATTTT; CDR3 protein: CASSQARNTIYF
V gene: TRBV18; J gene: TRBJ1-1; D gene: TRBD1; clone size: -; CDR3 DNA: TGTGCCAGCGCCGGGACAGGGGTCACTGAAGCTTTCTTT; CDR3 protein: CASAGTGVTEAFF
V gene: TRBV27; J gene: TRBJ2-2; D gene: -; clone size: -; CDR3 DNA: TGTGCCAGCAGTTTATTAGTGGGGCAGCGAACCGGGGAGCTGTTTTTT; CDR3 protein: CASSLLVGQRTGELFF
V gene: TRBV5-1; J gene: TRBJ1-1; D gene: TRBD1; clone size: -; CDR3 DNA: TGCGCCAGCAGCTTGACAGGGGAGAACACTGAAGCTTTCTTT; CDR3 protein: CASSLTGENTEAFF